Shown below are 27 T cell receptor beta chains from a single sample sequenced in a study of T cell repertoires in cytomegalovirus infection. TCRdb re-derived calls from the reads in MiXCR, one entry per CDR3 protein. The sample yields about 110,000 distinct CDR3 sequences, about a tenth seen once. These receptors' antigens are unknown. Material for sequencing was PBMCs, sequenced either directly or after in vitro stimulation (not recorded which). These TCRs come from a human donor in good health (CMV status not recorded). Some clones in this sample may be carry-over from other donors' samples.

The rearrangement uses TRBV2 and TRBJ2-7; D is uncertain. CDR3 size: 13 residues. Germline CDR1 and CDR2: SNHLY and FYNNEI. Deletions cut 4 bases from V and 2 bases from J, with 9 bases between. The CDR3 region is CASSVKKAYEQYF. CDR3 DNA sequence: TGTGCCAGCAGTGTCAAGAAAGCCTACGAGCAGTACTTC.

This sequence joins TRBV7-3 and TRBJ2-7, with TRBD2 matching over 7 bases. The CDR3 sequence is 16 residues long. Trimming cost V 1 base and J 4 bases; bases outside gene matches: 10. The germline gives CDR1 SGHTA, CDR2 FQGTGA. The CDR3 reads CASSLREGLTLYEQYF. In DNA, the CDR3 is TGTGCCAGCAGCTTAAGGGAGGGTTTAACTTTATACGAGCAGTACTTC. Combining the CDR3 with reference TRBV7-3 and TRBJ2-7 gives the whole variable domain GAGVSQTPSNKVTEKGKYVELRCDPISGHTALYWYRQSLGQGPEFLIYFQGTGAADDSGLPNDRFFAVRPEGSVSTLKIQRTERGDSAVYLCASSLREGLTLYEQYFGPGTRLTVT.

V is TRBV27 and J is TRBJ2-5, with D tentatively TRBD1 or TRBD2 (6 bases each). V lost 0 bases and J 4 bases, leaving 12 bases between the germline ends. The CDR3 runs 15 residues. Germline-derived CDR1 and CDR2 are MNHEY and SMNVEV (reference sequence). CDR3 amino acids: CASSLSRRGAETQYF. CDR3 nucleotide sequence: TGTGCCAGCAGTTTATCTCGGAGGGGGGCAGAGACCCAGTACTTC.

This clonotype showed up many times. The chain couples TRBV10-3 to TRBJ1-2; maybe TRBD1 (6 bases). Germline V gene lookup returns CDR1 ENHRY and CDR2 SYGVKD. Trimming took 8 bases from V and 2 from J, leaving 12 bases between them. The CDR3 is 13 residues long. The CDR3, as DNA: TGTGCCATCCGGGGGGCCATAAACTATGGCTACACCTTC. It is translated as CAIRGAINYGYTF.

The sample holds many counts of this clonotype. This sequence joins TRBV19 and TRBJ2-4; 7 positions match TRBD1. The germline V gene encodes CDR1 LNHDA and CDR2 SQIVND (reference sequence). The CDR3 has 15 amino acids. V lost 6 bases to trimming and J lost 1 base; unmatched junction nucleotides: 6. CDR3 bases: TGTGCCAGTAGCCAAGGGGGCATTGCCAAAAACATTCAGTACTTC. This codes for CASSQGGIAKNIQYF.

This clonotype showed up many times. This chain links TRBV7-2 with TRBJ1-2, with no clear D. Looked up from germline, CDR1 is SGHTA and CDR2 is FQGNSA. The CDR3 spans 15 residues. V was trimmed by 2 bases and J by 2 bases, leaving 12 bases between them. The CDR3 coding sequence is TGTGCCAGCAGCTTAAACGGTCAGGTCAACTATGGCTACACCTTC. Translated, it gives CASSLNGQVNYGYTF.

This clonotype was counted only a few times. The J gene is TRBJ1-2, the V gene TRBV3-1; D gene unclear. CDR3 length: 14 residues. Trimming cost V 0 bases and J 4 bases, with 9 bases left between them. Germline V gene data show CDR1 as LGHDT and CDR2 as YNNKEL (reference sequence). The DNA for the CDR3 is TGTGCCAGCAGCCAAGATCCGACGGTCTATGGCTACACCTTC. It specifies CASSQDPTVYGYTF.

The chain joins TRBV19 to TRBJ1-1; no firm D call. With 5 bases removed from V and 2 bases from J, the gap between germline ends came to 9 bases. There are 13 residues in the CDR3. Germline-derived CDR1 and CDR2 are LNHDA and SQIVND (reference sequence). The CDR3 here is CASSLLDNTEAFF. DNA of the CDR3: TGTGCCAGTAGTCTGCTAGATAACACTGAAGCTTTCTTT.

V usage is TRBV5-1 and J usage is TRBJ2-7; 9 positions match TRBD1. Germline-derived CDR1 and CDR2 are SGHRS and YFSETQ. J lost 5 bases, V lost 0 bases, and 6 bases had no gene match. CDR3 size: 15 residues. The CDR3 loop is CASSLVGTGGHEQYF. The CDR3 nucleotides are TGCGCCAGCAGCTTGGTGGGAACAGGGGGCCACGAGCAGTACTTC.

The chain recombines TRBV28 with TRBJ2-3, with 9 bases aligning to TRBD2. Germline trimming cut 3 bases from V and 4 bases from J; bases unmatched to any gene: 11. Germline values: CDR1 MDHEN, CDR2 SYDVKM. The CDR3 covers 17 residues. CDR3 sequence: CASSLWGGRAGADTQYF. CDR3 bases: TGTGCCAGCAGTTTGTGGGGCGGGAGGGCCGGGGCAGATACGCAGTATTTT.

This clonotype occurred a few times. The chain recombines TRBV12-3 or TRBV12-4 with TRBJ2-1; 12 bases agree with TRBD2. The CDR3 runs to 15 residues. V was pared by 6 bases and J by 4 bases, with 4 bases of the junction left unmatched. The DNA for the CDR3 is TGTGCCAGCAGGCCACTAGCGGGAGGTTACAATGAGCAGTTCTTC. Protein sequence: CASRPLAGGYNEQFF.

This clonotype was detected a few times. The rearrangement links TRBV7-2 to TRBJ1-1, with a tentative D call TRBD1 (5 bases). V was trimmed by 5 bases and J by 1 base, leaving 14 bases between them. CDR1 is SGHTA, CDR2 FQGNSA, per germline. This CDR3 is built from 15 residues. CDR3 in amino acids: CASSRGRRGNTEAFF. The CDR3 DNA sequence: TGTGCCAGCAGCCGGGGACGGCGGGGGAACACTGAAGCTTTCTTT. Combining the CDR3 with reference TRBV7-2 and TRBJ1-1 gives the whole variable domain GAGVSQSPSNKVTEKGKDVELRCDPISGHTALYWYRQSLGQGLEFLIYFQGNSAPDKSGLPSDRFSAERTGGSVSTLTIQRTQQEDSAVYLCASSRGRRGNTEAFFGQGTRLTVV.

This clonotype was detected ten times or more. The chain couples TRBV20-1 to TRBJ1-4; 7 nucleotides line up with TRBD1. The CDR3 contains 15 residues. Unmatched junction bases numbered 7, after V lost 6 bases and J lost 0 bases. Per the germline V gene, CDR1 is DFQATT and CDR2 is SNEGSKA (reference sequence). The CDR3 region has the DNA TGCAGTGCCAACCGGGACAGCTCAACTAATGAAAAACTGTTTTTT. Its protein is CSANRDSSTNEKLFF.

This clonotype was found many times. The chain uses TRBV7-2 and TRBJ2-5; D uncertain. V dropped 1 base and J dropped 0 bases, with 6 bases sitting between them. This CDR3 is 14 amino acids long. Germline V gene lookup returns CDR1 SGHTA and CDR2 FQGNSA. The chain's CDR3 is CASSLEVYQETQYF. For the CDR3, the DNA is TGTGCCAGCAGCTTAGAGGTGTACCAAGAGACCCAGTACTTC.

In this sample, this clonotype turned up many times. The genes are TRBV11-2 and TRBJ1-2; D unclear. CDR3 size: 13 residues. Trimming cost V 1 base and J 4 bases, with 7 bases left between them. Per germline, CDR1 SGHAT and CDR2 FQNNGV. CDR3 residues: CASSLGATYGYTF. CDR3 in DNA: TGTGCCAGCAGCTTAGGGGCGACCTATGGCTACACCTTC.

This clonotype was detected many times. The V gene is TRBV7-2, the J gene TRBJ1-1; TRBD1 matches at 9 bases. The germline CDR1 and CDR2 sequences are SGHTA and FQGNSA. This CDR3 is built from 14 residues. With 5 bases clipped from V and 6 bases from J, the junction kept 7 bases outside the gene matches. This CDR3 is CASSPPGTGPEAFF. In nucleotides, the CDR3 is TGTGCCAGCAGCCCTCCCGGGACAGGGCCTGAAGCTTTCTTT.

This chain uses TRBV18 with TRBJ1-1, with TRBD1 identical over 8 bases. With V trimmed by 3 bases and J by 4 bases, 4 bases remained unmatched. Germline V gene sequence: CDR1 KGHSH, CDR2 LQKENI. This CDR3 region has 14 residues. The CDR3 sequence is CASSPPGGLTEAFF. DNA for the CDR3: TGTGCCAGCTCACCCCCAGGGGGCCTCACTGAAGCTTTCTTT.

The chain links TRBV12-3 or TRBV12-4 to TRBJ2-1; no firm D call. This CDR3 spans 14 amino acids. The germline V and J ends were trimmed by 6 bases and 7 bases, with 16 bases remaining between them. CDR3 DNA: TGTGCCAGCAGGTCTTCAAGGGTAGGGAATGAGCAGTTCTTC. Translating gives CASRSSRVGNEQFF.

This clonotype was counted between two and nine times. J is TRBJ2-3 and V is TRBV27, with D perhaps TRBD1 (5 bases). Germline assignment: CDR1 MNHEY and CDR2 SMNVEV (reference sequence). The V and J ends lost 4 bases and 3 bases respectively, with 20 bases between them. This CDR3 has 17 amino acids. The CDR3 nucleotides are TGTGCCAGCAGTTACCAAGGGGCGAACCAAGGGACAGATACGCAGTATTTT. Translated: CASSYQGANQGTDTQYF.

The rearrangement joins TRBV6-5 to TRBJ1-2; a possible D gene is TRBD1 (5 bases). Germline V gene data show CDR1 as MNHEY and CDR2 as SVGAGI. V lost 7 bases to trimming and J lost 3 bases, with 15 bases between them. The CDR3 consists of 14 residues. The CDR3: CASTTRGGDYGYTF. The CDR3 nucleotides read TGTGCCAGCACCACACGTGGGGGTGACTATGGCTACACCTTC.

In this sample, this clonotype turned up many times. The rearrangement joins TRBV7-2 to TRBJ1-2; D is perhaps TRBD1 (6 bases). The CDR3 is 16 residues long. Germline values: CDR1 SGHTA, CDR2 FQGNSA. V was clipped by 1 base and J by 5 bases, with 17 bases between them. Here the CDR3 reads CASSLVSGTPSYGYTF. The CDR3 nucleotides read TGTGCCAGCAGCTTAGTATCCGGGACACCATCTTATGGCTACACCTTC.

This clonotype was detected many times. In DNA, the CDR3 is TGTGCCACCAGTGATTTTCAGGAGCGGGAGCGAGTAGATACGCAGTATTTT. This encodes CATSDFQERERVDTQYF. V usage is TRBV24-1 and J usage is TRBJ2-3, with 8 bases matching TRBD2. The germline gives CDR1 KGHDR, CDR2 SFDVKD. The J segment lost 5 bases and the V segment lost 1 base, leaving 10 bases of the junction unmatched. The CDR3 is 17 amino acids.

This clonotype was counted ten times or more. V usage is TRBV19 and J usage is TRBJ2-2; possible D gene TRBD2, 6 bases. Germline CDR1 and CDR2: LNHDA and SQIVND (reference sequence). V was trimmed by 5 bases and J by 4 bases, leaving 14 bases between them. The CDR3 has 15 residues. The CDR3 region is CASSQMGGSTGELFF. The CDR3 region has the DNA TGTGCCAGTAGTCAAATGGGGGGATCCACCGGGGAGCTGTTTTTT.

This clonotype was detected a few times. V gene TRBV4-1 combines with J gene TRBJ2-3; 9 bases agree with TRBD2. The germline V gene has CDR1 MGHRA and CDR2 YSYEKL. Germline trimming cut 1 base from V and 7 bases from J; bases unmatched to any gene: 18. CDR3 length equals 19 residues. In DNA, the CDR3 is TGCGCCAGCAGCCAAGCCCGGAGCCCGGACGCGGGAGGGCCATATACGCAGTATTTT. This translates into CASSQARSPDAGGPYTQYF.

This sequence joins TRBV7-4 and TRBJ1-2; unclear D gene. The CDR3 sequence is 13 residues long. V lost 7 bases and J lost 1, with 10 bases in between. Germline V gene sequence: CDR1 SGHVT, CDR2 SQSDAQ. CDR3 nucleotides: TGTGCCAGCAACCGAGGTGGTAACTATGGCTACACCTTC. This translates into CASNRGGNYGYTF.

This clonotype came up many times. The chain couples TRBV12-3 or TRBV12-4 to TRBJ2-1; 8 bases align to TRBD2. The ends lost 2 bases at V and 4 bases at J; junction bases unmatched: 7. The CDR3 extends over 16 amino acids. The CDR3: CASSLRAGVGYNEQFF. The DNA of the CDR3 is TGTGCCAGCAGTTTAAGAGCGGGAGTAGGATACAATGAGCAGTTCTTC.

This clonotype was recorded many times. The chain carries TRBV6-1 and TRBJ1-1; TRBD1 is a possible D gene (6 bases). The CDR3 contains 15 residues. V shed 4 bases and J shed 0 bases, with 12 bases lying between them. CDR1 is MNHNS, CDR2 SASEGT, per germline. CDR3 protein: CASSASQGLNTEAFF. The CDR3 DNA follows: TGTGCCAGCAGTGCATCGCAGGGGTTGAACACTGAAGCTTTCTTT.